This TCR beta chain was sequenced during a study of blood T cell repertoires in COVID-19. Study background: Collection of acute and convalescent COVID-19 samples took place in the United States, Italy and Spain. The analysed material was cDNA or gDNA that came from T cells, B-cell-depleted T cells, or PBMCs.

In the original analysis: The assay estimated nucleated cells by amplifying reference gene primers. Profiling relied on immunoSEQ multiplex PCR, and the TCRdb table lists in-frame clones only, not all of them. V and J calls and clone size are those listed in that table; D and trimming were worked out from the DNA. The sample includes around 310,000 clones, roughly 90% of them seen just once. The sample taken for sequencing was peripheral blood. This sequence originates from a woman aged 40 to 50 with COVID-19, enrolled during active disease.

CDR3 sequence: CASSPGWAGTHSYNEQFF. Written as DNA, the CDR3 is TGCGCCAGCAGCCCCGGGTGGGCCGGGACTCACTCCTACAATGAGCAGTTCTTC. V is TRBV5-1 and J is TRBJ2-1, with a possible D match to TRBD2 (6 bases). Germline assignment: CDR1 SGHRS and CDR2 YFSETQ. This CDR3 is built from 18 residues. V dropped 4 bases and J dropped 0 bases, with 20 bases sitting between them.